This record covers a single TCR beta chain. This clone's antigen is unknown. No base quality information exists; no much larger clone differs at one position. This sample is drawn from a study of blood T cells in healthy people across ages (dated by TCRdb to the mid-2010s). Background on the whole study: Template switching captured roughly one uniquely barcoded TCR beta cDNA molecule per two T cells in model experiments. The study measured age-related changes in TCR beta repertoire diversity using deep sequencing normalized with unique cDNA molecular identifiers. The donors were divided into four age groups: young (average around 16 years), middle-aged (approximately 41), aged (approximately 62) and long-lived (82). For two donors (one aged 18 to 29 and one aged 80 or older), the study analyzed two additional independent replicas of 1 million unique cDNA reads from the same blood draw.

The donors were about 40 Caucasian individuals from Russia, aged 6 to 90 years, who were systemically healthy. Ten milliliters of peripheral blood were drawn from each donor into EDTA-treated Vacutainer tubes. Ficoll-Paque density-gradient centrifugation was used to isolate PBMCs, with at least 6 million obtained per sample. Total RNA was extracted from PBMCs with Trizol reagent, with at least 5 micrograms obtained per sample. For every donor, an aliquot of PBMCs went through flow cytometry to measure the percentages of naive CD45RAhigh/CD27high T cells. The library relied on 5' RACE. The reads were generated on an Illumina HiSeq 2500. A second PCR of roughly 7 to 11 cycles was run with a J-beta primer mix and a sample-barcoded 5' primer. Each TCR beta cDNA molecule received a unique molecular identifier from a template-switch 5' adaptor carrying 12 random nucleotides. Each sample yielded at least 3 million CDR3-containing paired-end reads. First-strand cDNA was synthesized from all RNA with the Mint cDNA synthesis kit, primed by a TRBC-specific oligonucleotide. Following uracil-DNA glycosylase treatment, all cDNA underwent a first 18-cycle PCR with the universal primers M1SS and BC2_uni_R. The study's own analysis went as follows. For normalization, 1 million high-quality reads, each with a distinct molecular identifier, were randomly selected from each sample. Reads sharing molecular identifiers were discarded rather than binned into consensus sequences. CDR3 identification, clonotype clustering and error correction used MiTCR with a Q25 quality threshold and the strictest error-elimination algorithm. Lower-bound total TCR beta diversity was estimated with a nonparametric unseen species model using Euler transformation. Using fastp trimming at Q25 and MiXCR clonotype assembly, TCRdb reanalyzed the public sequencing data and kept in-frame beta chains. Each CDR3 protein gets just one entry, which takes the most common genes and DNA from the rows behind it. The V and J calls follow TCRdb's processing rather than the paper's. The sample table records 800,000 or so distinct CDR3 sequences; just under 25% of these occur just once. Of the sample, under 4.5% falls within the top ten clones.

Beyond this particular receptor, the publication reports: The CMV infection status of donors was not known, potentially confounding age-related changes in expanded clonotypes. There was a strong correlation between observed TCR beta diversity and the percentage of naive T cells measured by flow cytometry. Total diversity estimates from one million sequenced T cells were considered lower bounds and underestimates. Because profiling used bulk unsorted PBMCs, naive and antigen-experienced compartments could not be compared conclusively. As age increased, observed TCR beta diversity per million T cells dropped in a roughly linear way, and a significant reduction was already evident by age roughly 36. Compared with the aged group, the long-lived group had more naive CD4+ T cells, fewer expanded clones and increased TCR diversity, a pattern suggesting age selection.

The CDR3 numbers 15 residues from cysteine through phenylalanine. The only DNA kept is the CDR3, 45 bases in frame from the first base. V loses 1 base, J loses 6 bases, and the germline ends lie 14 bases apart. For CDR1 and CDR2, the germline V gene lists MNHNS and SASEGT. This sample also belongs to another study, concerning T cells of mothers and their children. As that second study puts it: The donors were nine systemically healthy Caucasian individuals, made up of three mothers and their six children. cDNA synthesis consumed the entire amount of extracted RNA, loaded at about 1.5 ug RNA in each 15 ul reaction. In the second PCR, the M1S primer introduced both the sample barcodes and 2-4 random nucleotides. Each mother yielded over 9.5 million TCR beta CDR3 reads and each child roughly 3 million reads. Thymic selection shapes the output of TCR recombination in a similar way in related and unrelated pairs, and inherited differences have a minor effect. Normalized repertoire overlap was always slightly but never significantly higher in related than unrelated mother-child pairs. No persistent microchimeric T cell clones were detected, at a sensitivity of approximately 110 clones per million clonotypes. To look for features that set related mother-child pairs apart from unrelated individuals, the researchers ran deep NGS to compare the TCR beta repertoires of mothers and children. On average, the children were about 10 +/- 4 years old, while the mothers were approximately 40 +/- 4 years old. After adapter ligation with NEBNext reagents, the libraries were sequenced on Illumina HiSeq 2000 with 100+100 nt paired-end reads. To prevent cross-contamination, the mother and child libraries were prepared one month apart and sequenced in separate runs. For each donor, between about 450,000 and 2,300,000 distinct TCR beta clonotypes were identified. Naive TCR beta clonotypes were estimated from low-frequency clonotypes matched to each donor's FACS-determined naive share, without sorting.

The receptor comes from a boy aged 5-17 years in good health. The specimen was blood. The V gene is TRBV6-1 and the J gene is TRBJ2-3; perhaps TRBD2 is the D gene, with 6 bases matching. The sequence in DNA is TGTGCCAGCAGTGAAGGAGACAGCGGAGGGGATACGCAGTATTTT. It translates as CASSEGDSGGDTQYF.